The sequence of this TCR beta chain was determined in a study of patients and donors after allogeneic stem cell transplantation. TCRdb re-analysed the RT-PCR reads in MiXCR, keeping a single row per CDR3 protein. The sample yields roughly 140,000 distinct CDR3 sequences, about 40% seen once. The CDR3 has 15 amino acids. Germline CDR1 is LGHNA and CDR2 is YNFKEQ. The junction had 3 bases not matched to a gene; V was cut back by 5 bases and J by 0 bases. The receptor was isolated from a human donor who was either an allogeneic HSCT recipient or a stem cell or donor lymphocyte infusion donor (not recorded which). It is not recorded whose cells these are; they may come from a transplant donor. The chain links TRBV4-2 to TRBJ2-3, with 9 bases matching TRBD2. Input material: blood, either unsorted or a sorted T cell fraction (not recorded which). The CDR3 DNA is TGTGCCAGCAGCGGTGCGGGGGGGAGCACAGATACGCAGTATTTT. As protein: CASSGAGGSTDTQYF.